These 22 T cell receptor beta chains came from one sample sequenced in a study of blood T cells in healthy people across ages. With a J-beta primer mix and a sample-barcoded 5' primer, a second PCR ran roughly 6 to 11 cycles. In TCRdb, the 5' RACE reads were re-called with MiXCR into one record per CDR3 protein. The table lists roughly 1,300,000 distinct CDR3 sequences, 55% to 75% of them singletons, with over 5% in the top ten. Sequenced material: blood. The receptors originated from a man between 18 and 35 years old in good health.

A few counts support this clonotype. This chain links TRBV21-1 with TRBJ2-4; the tabulated D call, TRBD1, remains unverified against the DNA. The end of the DNA is better explained by TRBJ2-7, so the J call may be wrong. TRBV21-1 corresponds to a pseudogene. The CDR3 runs 15 residues. CDR3 in DNA: TGTGCCAGCAGCAAAGGAGGGACAGGACCTTACGAGCAGTACTTC. Protein product: CASSKGGTGPYEQYF.

The chain is built from TRBV10-3 and TRBJ2-5; the match to TRBD1 covers 10 bases. Trimming at V came to 3 bases and at J to 4 bases, leaving 2 bases not matched to a gene. The CDR3 loop spans 14 amino acids. CDR1 ENHRY and CDR2 SYGVKD come from the germline V gene. This chain's CDR3 is CAISDGQGGETQYF. The DNA of the CDR3 is TGTGCCATCAGTGACGGACAGGGGGGAGAGACCCAGTACTTC.

This clonotype showed up many times. The germline gene is not matched at one end of the junction; a read error may be the cause. This rearrangement joins TRBV5-1 to TRBJ2-1; 7 bases line up with TRBD1. This CDR3 is 13 amino acids long. The germline CDR1 and CDR2 sequences are SGHRS and YFSETQ. CDR3 nucleotides: TGTGCCAGCAGTTCGGGACAGTACAATGAGCAGTTCTTC. Translating it yields CASSSGQYNEQFF.

Comments on this clonotype: The junction differs from germline at one of its ends, possibly a read error. The chain combines TRBV7-9 with TRBJ1-2; TRBD1 might be the D (5 bases). Germline-derived CDR1 and CDR2 are SEHNR and FQNEAQ (reference sequence). This CDR3 comprises 14 residues. The CDR3 reads CASSLGSGFEGYTF. The DNA for the CDR3 is TGTGCCAGCAGCTTAGGGTCAGGGTTTGAAGGCTACACCTTT.

This clonotype was counted between two and nine times. The chain is built from TRBV4-3 and TRBJ2-5; D is perhaps TRBD2 (5 bases). The CDR3 length is 14 residues. Germline V gives CDR1 LGHNA, CDR2 YSLEER. Trimming stripped 5 bases from V and 4 bases from J, with 14 bases between. The CDR3 reads CASSSSGGPETQYF. CDR3 coding DNA: TGCGCCAGCAGCTCCTCCGGCGGGCCAGAGACCCAGTACTTC.

J is TRBJ2-5 and V is TRBV10-2, with D perhaps matching TRBD1 (6 bases). The J call could be wrong; TRBJ2-7 is a better fit for the DNA end. Germline-derived CDR1 and CDR2 are WSHSY and SAAADI. This CDR3 spans 16 amino acids. The CDR3 is CASSESGALVAYEQYF. CDR3 coding DNA: TGCGCCAGCAGTGAGTCGGGGGCACTAGTGGCGTACGAGCAGTACTTC.

V is TRBV20-1 and J is TRBJ1-5; D is undetermined. Trimming shortened V by 2 bases and J by 3 bases, and 8 bases separated the two germline ends. Germline V gene data show CDR1 as DFQATT and CDR2 as SNEGSKA (reference sequence). This CDR3 is built from 13 residues. DNA of the CDR3: TGCAGTGCTAGACAGGAGATCAATCAGCCCCAGCATTTT. Translating gives CSARQEINQPQHF.

The chain recombines TRBV15 with TRBJ2-6, with 9 bases lining up with TRBD1. The CDR3 is 19 amino acids. With V trimmed by 6 bases and J by 1 base, 13 bases remained unmatched. Germline CDR1 and CDR2: LNHNV and YYDKDF (reference sequence). CDR3 nucleotides: TGTGCCACCAGGAGTGGGACAGGGTACCCCCTTTCTGGGGCCAACGTCCTGACTTTC. It specifies CATRSGTGYPLSGANVLTF.

This chain links TRBV7-2 with TRBJ2-1; 10 nucleotides match TRBD2. The CDR3 runs to 15 residues. CDR1 and CDR2 (germline): SGHTA, FQGNSA. Unmatched junction bases numbered 5, after V lost 2 bases and J lost 7 bases. The CDR3 sequence: CASSLILAGVNEQFF. CDR3 coding DNA: TGTGCCAGCAGCTTAATTCTAGCGGGAGTGAATGAGCAGTTCTTC. Full variable domain (outside the CDR3, taken from reference TRBV7-2 and TRBJ2-1): GAGVSQSPSNKVTEKGKDVELRCDPISGHTALYWYRQSLGQGLEFLIYFQGNSAPDKSGLPSDRFSAERTGGSVSTLTIQRTQQEDSAVYLCASSLILAGVNEQFFGPGTRLTVL.

V gene TRBV6-1 combines with J gene TRBJ2-1; 7 nucleotides align to TRBD1. The CDR3 covers 13 residues. In germline, CDR1 is MNHNS, CDR2 SASEGT. Trimming at V came to 11 bases and at J to 5 bases, leaving 9 bases not matched to a gene. The CDR3, as DNA: TGTGCCTTTTCGACAGGGAACAACAATGAGCAGTTCTTC. Residues: CAFSTGNNNEQFF.

About this clonotype itself: The junction departs from germline at one end; a sequencing error may be responsible. This chain links TRBV12-3 or TRBV12-4 with TRBJ2-3; D remains unclear. This CDR3 contains 11 residues. CDR3 DNA: TGTGCCGGCAGTAAAGCAGATACGCAGTATTTT. It encodes CAGSKADTQYF.

The chain is built from TRBV7-2 and TRBJ1-1, with D maybe TRBD1 (6 bases). The CDR3 sequence is 12 residues long. V was clipped by 6 bases and J by 4 bases, with 9 bases between them. Germline values: CDR1 SGHTA, CDR2 FQGNSA. CDR3 residues: CASRVQGTEAFF. The CDR3 DNA reads as TGTGCCAGCAGGGTACAGGGCACTGAAGCTTTCTTT.

This clonotype was observed a handful of times. Here the CDR3 reads CSASVEGFTVYEQYF. In DNA form, the CDR3 reads TGCAGTGCTAGTGTAGAGGGGTTTACTGTCTACGAGCAGTACTTC. This sequence joins TRBV20-1 and TRBJ2-7, with D possibly being TRBD1 or TRBD2 (5 bases each). V gave up 3 bases and J gave up 3 bases, with 18 bases separating them. The CDR3 spans 15 residues. CDR1 is DFQATT and CDR2 is SNEGSKA in the germline V gene (reference sequence).

This clonotype was found a few times. V usage is TRBV20-1 and J usage is TRBJ2-7; D is unclear. V dropped 0 bases and J dropped 2 bases, with 8 bases sitting between them. CDR3 length equals 13 residues. The germline V gene encodes CDR1 DFQATT and CDR2 SNEGSKA (reference sequence). The CDR3 coding sequence is TGCAGTGCTAGAGATCCACCGACCTACGAGCAGTACTTC. Translation gives CSARDPPTYEQYF.

In its sample, this clonotype was seen a few times. The chain employs TRBV29-1 and TRBJ2-1; 8 bases are shared with TRBD1. The germline V gene encodes CDR1 SQVTM and CDR2 ANQGSEA. The J segment lost 6 bases and the V segment lost 1 base, leaving 20 bases of the junction unmatched. The CDR3 runs 19 residues. CDR3 sequence: CSVEVLRTGRSSLSNEQFF. CDR3 sequence (DNA): TGCAGCGTTGAAGTCTTGAGGACAGGGAGGAGTTCCCTCTCCAATGAGCAGTTCTTC.

The V and J genes are TRBV3-1 and TRBJ1-2; 7 bases align to TRBD1. J lost 5 bases, V lost 3 bases, and 6 bases had no gene match. The CDR3 covers 14 residues. CDR1 is LGHDT and CDR2 is YNNKEL in the germline V gene (reference sequence). CDR3 in amino acids: CASSHDDRVYGYTF. The DNA for the CDR3 is TGTGCCAGCAGCCACGACGACAGGGTGTATGGCTACACCTTC. Drawing the rest from reference TRBV3-1 and TRBJ1-2, the complete variable domain is DTAVSQTPKYLVTQMGNDKSIKCEQNLGHDTMYWYKQDSKKFLKIMFSYNNKELIINETVPNRFSPKSPDKAHLNLHINSLELGDSAVYFCASSHDDRVYGYTFGSGTRLTVV.

The V call is TRBV20-1, the J call TRBJ2-1, with 9 bases aligning to TRBD1. Germline trimming cut 5 bases from V and 5 bases from J; bases unmatched to any gene: 7. Germline CDR1 reads DFQATT; CDR2 reads SNEGSKA (reference sequence). The CDR3 consists of 14 residues. CDR3 loop: CSAHTGTGNNEQFF. CDR3 bases: TGCAGTGCTCACACCGGGACAGGGAACAATGAGCAGTTCTTC.

Comment on this clonotype: The junction and the germline gene differ at one end; a read error may be behind it. The V call is TRBV28, the J call TRBJ2-1, with D possibly matching TRBD1 (6 bases). The J call is doubtful: the DNA matches TRBJ2-7 better. In germline, CDR1 is MDHEN, CDR2 SYDVKM. There are 17 residues in the CDR3. CDR3 sequence: CASSLRDRPQTSCEQYF. The CDR3 nucleotides are TGTGCCAGCAGTTTGCGCGACAGGCCCCAGACATCCTGCGAGCAGTACTTC.

This chain uses TRBV20-1 with TRBJ1-1; no reliable D call. The CDR3 has 13 amino acids. V was trimmed by 3 bases and J by 1 base, leaving 9 bases between them. From germline, CDR1 is DFQATT and CDR2 SNEGSKA (reference sequence). CDR3 residues: CSARVSENTEAFF. Here the CDR3 DNA reads TGCAGTGCTAGGGTATCGGAGAACACTGAAGCTTTCTTT.

The chain is built from TRBV6-6 and TRBJ2-7, with unresolved D. Matching the DNA end better, TRBJ2-5 makes the J call doubtful. Germline V CDR1 and CDR2: MNHNY, SVGAGI (reference sequence). This CDR3 contains 16 residues. CDR3 loop: CASSPGQMGMIKTQYF. CDR3 bases: TGTGCCAGCAGCCCCGGGCAGATGGGGATGATAAAGACCCAGTACTTC.

J is TRBJ2-4 and V is TRBV10-3; 7 bases map to TRBD1. Losses at the gene ends were 2 bases for V and 9 bases for J; bases not matched to a gene: 7. This CDR3 is 14 amino acids long. Germline assignment: CDR1 ENHRY and CDR2 SYGVKD. DNA for the CDR3: TGTGCCATCAGTGAGAACGACAGGGATTCCATTCAGTACTTC. This gives the protein CAISENDRDSIQYF.

The chain couples TRBV12-3 or TRBV12-4 to TRBJ1-5; 9 bases match TRBD1. The CDR3 covers 14 residues. Trimming took 3 bases from V and 7 from J; bases not matched to a gene: 4. The CDR3 DNA follows: TGTGCCAGCAGTTTCCGGACAGGGGAGCAGCCCCAGCATTTT. It specifies CASSFRTGEQPQHF.